The next 13 T cell receptor beta chains were all read from a single sample in a study of CD8+ T cells in alopecia areata. The sample's treatment: oral pan-JAK inhibitor, 5-10 mg twice daily. RNA was extracted and reverse transcribed into cDNA as the sequencing template. The table came from immunoSEQ multiplex PCR; TCRdb's copy has only in-frame clones and leaves some out. This table has about 250,000 clones, 60% appearing once. Specimen: CD4+ T cells sorted from blood, collected at approximately week 51, from a patient treated with tofacitinib. The receptors were sampled from a human donor with alopecia areata.

V is TRBV6-5 and J is TRBJ2-5; D gene uncertain. Germline CDR1 reads MNHEY; CDR2 reads SVGAGI. The CDR3 extends over 14 amino acids. V was cut by 4 bases and J by 1 base, with 10 bases left in between. Written as DNA, the CDR3 is TGTGCCAGCAGTTTCTCTATCCTCCAAGAGACCCAGTACTTC. Protein sequence: CASSFSILQETQYF.

The J gene is TRBJ1-6, the V gene TRBV4-1, with D uncertain. CDR1 is MGHRA and CDR2 is YSYEKL in the germline V gene. CDR3 size: 13 residues. V gave up 0 bases and J gave up 10 bases, with 7 bases separating them. CDR3 residues: CASSQDPGSPLHF. CDR3 coding DNA: TGCGCCAGCAGCCAAGATCCCGGGTCACCCCTCCACTTT.

This clone was seen a few times. V is TRBV2 and J is TRBJ1-4; perhaps TRBD1 as D (6 bases). Trimming left V 9 bases short and J 7 bases short, with 15 bases between. The CDR3 runs 13 residues. Per germline, CDR1 SNHLY and CDR2 FYNNEI. The CDR3 nucleotides are TGTGCCAGTGGGGGACACGCTGGTGAAAAACTGTTTTTT. Its translation is CASGGHAGEKLFF.

This clone was picked up one time. The chain employs TRBV27 and TRBJ1-6; 7 bases line up with TRBD1. Trimming took 3 bases from V and 9 from J; bases not matched to a gene: 8. The CDR3 has 15 residues. CDR1 is MNHEY, CDR2 SMNVEV, per germline (reference sequence). Written as DNA, the CDR3 is TGTGCCAGCAGTTTGACAGGGTCGGTCGGTTCACCCCTCCACTTT. Protein: CASSLTGSVGSPLHF.

J is TRBJ2-3 and V is TRBV10-3, with 12 positions matching TRBD1. CDR1 ENHRY and CDR2 SYGVKD come from the germline V gene. The CDR3 is 14 residues long. J gave up 4 bases and V 7 bases, and 3 bases lay outside the gene matches. Here the CDR3 reads CAIKGTGGPDTQYF. CDR3 DNA: TGTGCCATCAAGGGGACAGGGGGCCCAGATACGCAGTATTTT.

The CDR3 is CSVSQLLRTEAFF. CDR3 in DNA: TGCAGCGTTAGTCAGCTCTTAAGGACTGAAGCTTTCTTT. V and J are TRBV29-1 and TRBJ1-1; unclear D gene. The CDR3 contains 13 residues. Germline-derived CDR1 and CDR2 are SQVTM and ANQGSEA. Trimming removed 5 bases at V and 5 bases at J, with 15 bases between. Supplemented by reference TRBV29-1 and TRBJ1-1, the full variable domain reads SAVISQKPSRDICQRGTSLTIQCQVDSQVTMMFWYRQQPGQSLTLIATANQGSEATYESGFVIDKFPISRPNLTFSTLTVSNMSPEDSSIYLCSVSQLLRTEAFFGQGTRLTVV.

The chain employs TRBV4-2 and TRBJ2-2; no clear D. Germline CDR1 is LGHNA and CDR2 is YNFKEQ. This CDR3 comprises 15 residues. Trimming took 0 bases from V and 2 from J, leaving 7 bases between them. For the CDR3, the DNA is TGTGCCAGCAGCCAAGAGACCGTAAACACCGGGGAGCTGTTTTTT. As protein: CASSQETVNTGELFF.

This clone was recorded a few times. The rearrangement links TRBV5-1 to TRBJ2-1; TRBD1 agrees at 8 bases. The CDR3 is 15 residues long. Germline values: CDR1 SGHRS, CDR2 YFSETQ. V shed 4 bases, J shed 4 bases, and the junction held 7 bases outside the gene matches. The CDR3 nucleotides read TGCGCCAGCAGCGAGGGGACAGGACAGTACAATGAGCAGTTCTTC. It encodes CASSEGTGQYNEQFF.

The rearrangement links TRBV6-5 to TRBJ1-2, with unresolved D. Trimming removed 4 bases from V and 7 bases from J, with 16 bases in between. Germline CDR1 is MNHEY and CDR2 is SVGAGI. The CDR3 loop spans 14 amino acids. This CDR3 is CASSSQPLAGGYTF. DNA for the CDR3: TGTGCCAGCAGTTCCCAACCTCTTGCGGGTGGCTACACCTTC.

This clone was detected a few times. V usage is TRBV10-3 and J usage is TRBJ2-7; TRBD1 is a possible D gene (6 bases). The V gene's germline CDR1 is ENHRY and CDR2 SYGVKD. The CDR3 has 15 amino acids. Trimming removed 3 bases from V and 7 bases from J, with 19 bases in between. CDR3 in amino acids: CAISEGYRVGQEQYF. The CDR3 region has the DNA TGTGCCATCAGTGAAGGTTACAGGGTTGGGCAGGAGCAGTACTTC.

V gene TRBV29-1 combines with J gene TRBJ2-7, with 11 bases identical to TRBD1. Unmatched junction bases numbered 7, after V lost 7 bases and J lost 11 bases. The CDR3 has 11 residues. Per the germline V gene, CDR1 is SQVTM and CDR2 is ANQGSEA. CDR3: CSAGTGGHEYF. The CDR3 region has the DNA TGCAGCGCCGGGACAGGGGGTCACGAGTACTTC.

This chain joins TRBV30 and TRBJ1-4; a weak D match, TRBD1 (5 bases). Germline CDR1 reads GTSNPN; CDR2 reads SVGIG (reference sequence). Trimming took off 0 bases at V and 6 bases at J, with 20 bases between the two ends. This CDR3 is built from 17 residues. The CDR3 loop reads CAWSVRVGTTRDEKLFF. CDR3 sequence (DNA): TGTGCCTGGAGTGTACGCGTGGGGACGACCAGGGATGAAAAACTGTTTTTT.

This sequence joins TRBV5-6 and TRBJ2-3, with a tentative D call TRBD2 (5 bases). Per germline, CDR1 SGHDT and CDR2 YYEEEE. The CDR3 contains 15 residues. With 5 bases removed from V and 0 bases from J, the gap between germline ends came to 13 bases. As DNA, the CDR3 is TGTGCCAGCAGAAATTCGGGGTCTAGCACAGATACGCAGTATTTT. Encoded protein: CASRNSGSSTDTQYF.